This T cell receptor beta chain is drawn from a study of blood T cell repertoires in COVID-19. The wider study: The United States, Italy and Spain supplied acute and convalescent COVID-19 samples.

Sequencing was performed with immunoSEQ multiplex PCR; in TCRdb, only in-frame clones are kept and a portion is missing. The repertoire holds some 400,000 clones, over 75% seen once, with roughly 1.1% in the top ten. In terms of age and location, participants ranged from roughly 18 to 100 years and lived in about two dozen US areas. Participants' own reports of clinical history determined their cohort assignment. Germline loops: CDR1 SGHRS, CDR2 YFSETQ. The trim removed 4 bases at V and 2 bases at J, leaving 7 bases unmatched. The length of the CDR3 is 17 residues. Specimen: PBMCs or T cells enriched from blood (not recorded which). V is TRBV5-1 and J is TRBJ2-1; 12 bases are shared with TRBD2. This TCR was sampled from a man aged 25-40 years who had recovered from COVID-19. The chain's CDR3 is CASSTRLAGATYNEQFF. CDR3 nucleotides: TGCGCCAGCAGCACCAGACTAGCGGGAGCCACCTACAATGAGCAGTTCTTC.